This TCR beta chain was sequenced during a study of blood T cell repertoires in COVID-19 (dated by TCRdb to the early 2020s). Regarding the complete study: Collaborator samples came from the United States, Italy and Spain and covered acute and convalescent phases of COVID-19. The material from the prospective study consisted of cDNA or gDNA derived from T cells, B-cell-depleted T cells, or PBMCs. Deeply sampled blood TCRbeta repertoires from subjects exposed to, actively infected with, or recovered from COVID-19 were included in the dataset. The repertoires were released in a freely available public database intended as a resource for research on the immune response to SARS-CoV-2. Samples were obtained from the ongoing ImmuneRACE study (first 160 participants) and from 1,200 or so subjects provided by 6 global collaborators. Sample metadata almost always included a de-identified subject ID, COVID-19 status, age in years and sex. HLA class I and class II types, where available, came from metadata supplied by the sample provider rather than from assay-based typing. Beyond this particular receptor, the publication reports: How much clinical and demographic metadata was included differed by source and by participant, and the metadata was provided uncurated.

About this clone itself: Which antigen it targets is not known. Per-nucleotide qualities are absent, and no much larger clonotype sits a single base away.

In the prospective study, participants were roughly 18 to 95 years old, resided in fewer than 25 geographic areas of the United States, and were enrolled through a virtual design. To assign participants to cohorts, the prospective study relied on clinical history that participants themselves reported in a screening survey and a study questionnaire. Exposed participants had been in contact with someone with a PCR-confirmed or clinician-diagnosed COVID-19 case within 2 weeks of study entry. Mobile phlebotomists in the prospective study collected whole blood, serum and a nasopharyngeal or oropharyngeal swab from every participant. Participants in the prospective study had the option to provide additional blood draws and questionnaires over a roughly 2-month period. Blood samples from the prospective study were shipped frozen or at room temperature prior to DNA extraction. TCRbeta CDR3 regions were amplified from genomic DNA using the immunoSEQ Assay, a bias-controlled multiplex PCR. The authors' pipeline ran thus. The number of nucleated cells in each sample was estimated by amplification of reference gene primers within the assay. To quantify the absolute abundance of each unique TCRbeta CDR3 rearrangement, sequence reads were collapsed and filtered. Productive Simpson clonality was computed per sample as the square root of Simpson's diversity index over productive rearrangements. Here the immuneACCESS table is served through TCRdb, limited to in-frame sequences with V and J called. Missing clones are a known gap in these copies; in checked studies unresolved V genes cover under half, and the rest lacks a known reason. V, J and clone size derive from that table, while D and trimming were established from the DNA sequence. This sample is represented by around 320,000 clones; roughly 90% of them were singletons. Around 4.2% of the sample belongs to the ten largest clones.

The junction carries 12 bases between V and J, which are trimmed by 2 bases and 7 bases respectively. The CDR1 and CDR2 encoded by the germline V gene are MNHEY and SVGAGI. From its cysteine to its phenylalanine, the CDR3 spans 14 amino acids. Only the CDR3 region is kept as DNA, spanning 42 bases read in frame from base 1. Rearrangement joined TRBV6-5 to TRBJ2-1, and the D gene may be TRBD1, 6 bases matching. The sequencing sample was made of PBMCs or T cells enriched from blood (not recorded which). This sequence originates from a woman aged 25-40 years who had been exposed to COVID-19. The CDR3 region: CASSYRGRGNEQFF. The sequence in DNA is TGTGCCAGCAGTTACAGGGGCAGGGGAAATGAGCAGTTCTTC.